This is a list of T cell receptor beta chains from one sample in a study of OX40 agonist ivuxolimab in advanced cancers. Clones were read by immunoSEQ multiplex PCR, and TCRdb kept only the in-frame ones, dropping some. This table has fewer than 85,000 clones, 92% appearing once. The sample in question was CD4+ or CD8+ T cells sorted from blood, obtained in a trial of the OX40 agonist ivuxolimab. The receptors originated from an adult with an advanced solid tumor such as melanoma, head and neck, liver or kidney cancer. Each CDR3 is given with its conserved first and last residue. The D gene is left open where the match is weak. Clone size is stated in some rows and not others, as once, few, many or a class when expanded.

TRBV6-6	.	.	TRBJ1-2	CASSYLAGANYGYTF	TGTGCCAGCAGTTACCTAGCAGGGGCGAACTATGGCTACACCTTC
TRBV25-1	.	once	TRBJ2-3	CASSGGGIPPFADTQYF	TGTGCCAGCAGTGGTGGAGGGATCCCCCCTTTTGCAGATACGCAGTATTTT
TRBV6-1	.	.	TRBJ2-7	CASSREIGEQYF	TGTGCCAGCAGTCGGGAAATTGGCGAGCAGTACTTC
TRBV9	TRBD2	few	TRBJ2-3	CASSFSGRITDTQYF	TGTGCCAGCAGCTTCAGCGGGAGGATCACAGATACGCAGTATTTT
TRBV11-3	TRBD2	.	TRBJ2-1	CASSLYGTTDYNEQFF	TGTGCCAGCAGCCTCTACGGGACTACCGACTACAATGAGCAGTTCTTC
TRBV4-3	TRBD1	.	TRBJ1-4	CASSLGNWDRGEKLFF	TGCGCCAGCAGCCTCGGGAACTGGGACAGAGGGGAAAAACTGTTTTTT
TRBV7-9	.	.	TRBJ1-1	CASTGGTEAFF	TGTGCCAGCACCGGAGGCACTGAAGCTTTCTTT
TRBV5-4	.	.	TRBJ2-7	CASSLGTGVSYEQYF	TGTGCCAGCAGCTTGGGGACGGGAGTCTCCTACGAGCAGTACTTC
TRBV13	.	.	TRBJ2-7	CASSSQGHYEQYF	TGTGCCAGCAGCTCCCAGGGCCACTACGAGCAGTACTTC
TRBV25-1	.	.	TRBJ1-4	CASSEPTAATNEKLFF	TGTGCCAGCAGTGAGCCAACAGCTGCAACTAATGAAAAACTGTTTTTT
TRBV18	.	.	TRBJ2-5	CASSPPTGRLETQYF	TGTGCCAGCTCACCCCCCACAGGGAGACTGGAGACCCAGTACTTC
TRBV5-4	TRBD2	.	TRBJ2-1	CASSLGREGLYNEQFF	TGTGCCAGCAGCTTGGGGCGGGAGGGCCTCTACAATGAGCAGTTCTTC
TRBV7-8	TRBD1	.	TRBJ2-3	CASSLVGTGSGTDTQYF	TGTGCCAGCAGCTTAGTGGGGACAGGGTCGGGCACAGATACGCAGTATTTT
TRBV7-2	.	.	TRBJ2-5	CASSLGLGFGETQYF	TGTGCCAGCAGCTTAGGACTGGGGTTCGGGGAGACCCAGTACTTC
TRBV6-6	TRBD2	.	TRBJ2-7	CASSYIAGVGEQYF	TGTGCCAGCAGTTACATAGCGGGAGTGGGCGAGCAGTACTTC
TRBV19	.	.	TRBJ2-1	CASNPRGDYNGEQFF	TGTGCCAGTAATCCCAGGGGGGACTATAACGGTGAGCAGTTCTTC
TRBV7-6	TRBD1	.	TRBJ2-2	CASNLDRVYTGELFF	TGTGCCAGCAACCTAGACAGGGTTTACACCGGGGAGCTGTTTTTT
TRBV6-5	.	.	TRBJ1-2	CASSYLDDAYYGYTF	TGTGCCAGCAGTTATTTGGACGACGCCTATTATGGCTACACCTTC
TRBV7-9	.	.	TRBJ2-7	CASSSRKGDYEQYF	TGTGCCAGCAGCTCACGGAAAGGGGACTACGAGCAGTACTTC
TRBV6-6	.	.	TRBJ1-2	CASSYGASNYGYTF	TGTGCCAGCAGTTACGGGGCTTCGAACTATGGCTACACCTTC
TRBV28	.	few	TRBJ2-7	CASSLFGSGYEQYF	TGTGCCAGCAGTTTATTCGGGAGTGGCTACGAGCAGTACTTC
TRBV5-6	.	.	TRBJ2-3	CASSTVASTQYF	TGTGCCAGCAGCACTGTTGCAAGTACGCAGTATTTT
TRBV5-6	.	.	TRBJ2-7	CASSFAGFRYEQYF	TGTGCCAGCAGCTTTGCCGGGTTTCGCTACGAGCAGTACTTC
TRBV19	TRBD1	.	TRBJ1-4	CASSGTATNEKLFF	TGTGCCAGTAGCGGGACAGCAACTAATGAAAAACTGTTTTTT
TRBV6-1	TRBD1	.	TRBJ2-7	CASSEGTGPYEQYF	TGTGCCAGCAGTGAAGGGACAGGGCCTTACGAGCAGTACTTC
TRBV5-1	TRBD1	.	TRBJ1-2	CASSLEARGLDGYTF	TGCGCCAGCAGCTTGGAGGCCAGGGGGCTGGATGGCTACACCTTC
TRBV9	.	.	TRBJ2-2	CASSVGPNTGELFF	TGTGCCAGCAGCGTAGGCCCGAACACCGGGGAGCTGTTTTTT
TRBV11-3	TRBD2	.	TRBJ2-1	CASSRGTSGRLYEQFF	TGTGCCAGCAGCCGTGGGACTAGCGGGAGGTTATATGAGCAGTTCTTC
TRBV5-1	TRBD2	.	TRBJ2-3	CASSWEGTSGGADTQYF	TGCGCCAGCAGCTGGGAAGGGACTAGCGGAGGAGCAGATACGCAGTATTTT
TRBV6-1	.	.	TRBJ2-2	CASSEGTGELFF	TGTGCCAGCAGTGAGGGGACCGGGGAGCTGTTTTTT
TRBV19	.	.	TRBJ1-2	CASSTGTHYGYTF	TGTGCCAGTAGTACCGGGACACACTATGGCTACACCTTC